This T cell receptor (beta chain) was found in a study of blood T cell repertoires in COVID-19. The CDR3 has 16 amino acids. Unmatched junction bases numbered 8, after V lost 3 bases and J lost 4 bases. Germline CDR1 SGDLS, CDR2 YYNGEE. Sequencing used immunoSEQ multiplex PCR; TCRdb keeps in-frame clones, though not all of them. This table has 300,000 to 400,000 clones, 90% to 95% appearing once. This chain connects TRBV9 to TRBJ2-3; 10 positions agree with TRBD1. Sequencing was carried out using PBMCs or T cells enriched from blood (not recorded which). The receptor was derived from a woman younger than 45 who had been exposed to COVID-19. The CDR3 sequence is CASSGWGQGFSDTQYF. CDR3 DNA: TGTGCCAGCAGCGGATGGGGACAGGGGTTCTCAGATACGCAGTATTTT.